This T cell receptor (beta chain) appears in the sequencing data of a study of shared clonotypes between healthy human individuals. Study conclusions and caveats: The study's rarefaction showed incomplete sorted-subset sequencing despite large depth.

The CDR3 length is 16 residues. Trimming cost V 5 bases and J 1 base; bases outside gene matches: 7. Per germline, CDR1 SEHNR and CDR2 FQNEAQ (reference sequence). Comment on this clone: Its target is unknown.

Produced via immunoSEQ multiplex PCR; TCRdb's table is partial and in-frame only. Found here are millions of clones, over 90% of them singletons; the top ten hold about 0.39%. This TCR was sampled from a young man in good health. Some clones in this sample may be carry-over from other donors' samples. The sample taken for sequencing was naive CD4+ T cells from PBMCs. Subset of the sample: CD45RA+ positively selected. This chain links TRBV7-9 with TRBJ2-5, with TRBD2 identical over 10 bases. CDR3 amino acids: CASSLPSGGVQETQYF. CDR3 DNA: TGTGCCAGCAGCCTTCCTAGCGGGGGCGTCCAAGAGACCCAGTACTTC.